This entry lists 21 T cell receptor beta chains sequenced from one sample in a study of cytomegalovirus exposure and HLA in healthy donors. The PCR had 60 Vbeta and 13 Jbeta primers. The repertoire was sequenced with immunoSEQ multiplex PCR; TCRdb's copy has only in-frame clones and lacks some. The sample comprises around 120,000 clones, about 83% of which are singletons, and approximately 2.5% rests with the top ten. The specimen was PBMCs. The receptor source for this set is a woman between 40 and 50 years old in good health and CMV-seropositive.

The chain employs TRBV21-1 and TRBJ1-5. TRBV21-1 is assigned pseudogene status. The CDR3 totals 16 residues. The CDR3 bases are TGTGCCAGCAGCAAAGGTGGGAGGACATTCAATCAGCCCCAGCATTTT. Its protein is CASSKGGRTFNQPQHF.

This rearrangement joins TRBV7-9 to TRBJ2-3, with 7 bases fitting TRBD1. The CDR3 is 14 amino acids. Trimming at V came to 6 bases and at J to 6 bases, leaving 9 bases not matched to a gene. Germline-derived CDR1 and CDR2 are SEHNR and FQNEAQ (reference sequence). The CDR3 DNA sequence: TGTGCCAGCAGGACCACCGTACAGGGGGATACGCAGTATTTT. Protein sequence: CASRTTVQGDTQYF.

The chain combines TRBV21-1 with TRBJ2-7; the table's D call, TRBD1, was not checked against the DNA. TRBV21-1 represents a pseudogene. The CDR3 sequence is 14 residues long. The CDR3, as DNA: TGTGCCAGCACGTCAGGGGGCCCCGCTATCGAGCAGTACTTC. Protein product: CASTSGGPAIEQYF.

The CDR3, as DNA: TGTGCCATCGGGACAGGGAAAGGCTCCTATAATTCACCCCTCCACTTT. Its protein product is CAIGTGKGSYNSPLHF. The chain uses TRBV21-1 and TRBJ1-6; TRBD1 is taken as the D call from the table, unchecked against the DNA. TRBV21-1 is given as a pseudogene. The CDR3 has 16 residues.

This chain connects TRBV6-5 to TRBJ1-2, with 10 bases lining up with TRBD1. The CDR3 extends over 15 amino acids. J was trimmed by 4 bases and V by 6 bases; bases with no gene match: 8. Germline CDR1 is MNHEY and CDR2 is SVGAGI. CDR3 protein: CASRMTGGAVYGYTF. The DNA of the CDR3 is TGTGCCAGCAGGATGACAGGGGGCGCGGTCTATGGCTACACCTTC.

The chain couples TRBV19 to TRBJ1-1, with D possibly TRBD1 on 5 matching bases. The CDR3 covers 16 residues. CDR1 and CDR2 (germline): LNHDA, SQIVND (reference sequence). The V end was cut by 1 base, the J end by 1 base, with 13 bases between. CDR3 amino acids: CASSIVLGGWNTEAFF. CDR3 DNA: TGTGCCAGTAGTATAGTCCTCGGGGGGTGGAACACTGAAGCTTTCTTT.

The V call is TRBV5-1, the J call TRBJ2-7; 7 bases align to TRBD2. J lost 2 bases, V lost 6 bases, and 11 bases had no gene match. This CDR3 spans 15 amino acids. Germline V gene data show CDR1 as SGHRS and CDR2 as YFSETQ. This chain's CDR3 is CASMVGGSITYEQYF. The CDR3 DNA is TGCGCCAGCATGGTCGGCGGGAGTATCACCTACGAGCAGTACTTC.

V usage is TRBV2 and J usage is TRBJ2-1; tentative D call: TRBD1 (5 bases). Germline V gives CDR1 SNHLY, CDR2 FYNNEI. CDR3 length: 15 residues. V lost 3 bases and J 3 bases, leaving 12 bases between the germline ends. CDR3 DNA sequence: TGTGCCAGCAGTGAGGAGCCAGGGATCTACAATGAGCAGTTCTTC. This sequence encodes CASSEEPGIYNEQFF.

This sequence joins TRBV10-3 and TRBJ1-6, with D unresolved. Trimming removed 4 bases at V and 0 bases at J, with 4 bases between. The CDR3 is made up of 14 amino acids. Germline assignment: CDR1 ENHRY and CDR2 SYGVKD. The CDR3 DNA reads as TGTGCCATCAGTGTGAGCTCCTATAATTCACCCCTCCACTTT. This gives the protein CAISVSSYNSPLHF.

Remarks on this clone: The sample has other DNA sequences that encode this CDR3 too. The chain joins TRBV6-5 to TRBJ2-7; TRBD2 matches at 11 bases. This CDR3 region has 15 residues. The V gene end was trimmed by 1 base and the J gene end by 1 base; junction bases not matched to a gene: 0. Germline V gives CDR1 MNHEY, CDR2 SVGAGI. CDR3 nucleotide sequence: TGTGCCAGCAGTTACTTAGCGGGAGGGTCCTACGAGCAGTACTTC. This sequence encodes CASSYLAGGSYEQYF.

This chain uses TRBV13 with TRBJ2-5; the match to TRBD1 covers 7 bases. TRBJ2-7 explains the end of the DNA better; the J call may be wrong. The germline V gene has CDR1 PRHDT and CDR2 FYEKMQ (reference sequence). The CDR3 is 14 residues long. The CDR3, as DNA: TGTGCCAGCAGCCGGAGGACAGGATCCTACGAGCAGTACTTC. It encodes CASSRRTGSYEQYF.

The J gene is TRBJ2-3, the V gene TRBV7-2, with TRBD2 identical over 10 bases. CDR1 is SGHTA, CDR2 FQGNSA, per germline. This CDR3 comprises 16 residues. The V segment lost 0 bases and the J segment 2 bases; nucleotides outside the gene matches: 2. DNA for the CDR3: TGTGCCAGCAGCTTAGCACTAGCGGGGCCCACAGATACGCAGTATTTT. It yields the protein CASSLALAGPTDTQYF. Looking up the rest from reference TRBV7-2 and TRBJ2-3 gives the full variable domain: GAGVSQSPSNKVTEKGKDVELRCDPISGHTALYWYRQSLGQGLEFLIYFQGNSAPDKSGLPSDRFSAERTGGSVSTLTIQRTQQEDSAVYLCASSLALAGPTDTQYFGPGTRLTVL.

The chain carries TRBV5-4 and TRBJ2-7; D not resolved. Trimming took off 0 bases at V and 5 bases at J, with 12 bases between the two ends. Germline CDR1 SGHNT, CDR2 YYREEE (reference sequence). This CDR3 is built from 14 residues. In DNA, the CDR3 is TGTGCCAGCAGCTTGGAACGGCCCGGAGACGAGCAGTACTTC. This translates into CASSLERPGDEQYF.

The V call is TRBV18, the J call TRBJ2-7, with D possibly matching TRBD1 (6 bases). There are 18 residues in the CDR3. CDR1 and CDR2 from the germline V gene are KGHSH and LQKENI. V was clipped by 3 bases and J by 7 bases, with 28 bases between them. CDR3 residues: CASSPSTVGTTILREQYF. CDR3 nucleotide sequence: TGTGCCAGCTCACCTTCCACGGTCGGGACAACCATCCTACGAGAGCAGTACTTC.

The chain links TRBV7-2 to TRBJ2-1; perhaps TRBD1 as D (5 bases). The CDR3 has 14 residues. Per the germline V gene, CDR1 is SGHTA and CDR2 is FQGNSA. V lost 1 base to trimming and J lost 5 bases, with 9 bases between them. The CDR3 region is CASSLVSRDNEQFF. The CDR3, as DNA: TGTGCCAGCAGCTTAGTATCCAGGGACAATGAGCAGTTCTTC.

This chain uses TRBV5-1 with TRBJ2-6, with 8 bases identical to TRBD2. The CDR3 runs 18 residues. CDR1 is SGHRS and CDR2 is YFSETQ in the germline V gene. J gave up 0 bases and V 0 bases, and 5 bases lay outside the gene matches. CDR3 sequence: CASSLEMLAGSGANVLTF. For the CDR3, the DNA is TGCGCCAGCAGCTTGGAAATGCTAGCGGGCTCTGGGGCCAACGTCCTGACTTTC. The variable domain in full, with the rest retrieved from reference TRBV5-1 and TRBJ2-6, is KAGVTQTPRYLIKTRGQQVTLSCSPISGHRSVSWYQQTPGQGLQFLFEYFSETQRNKGNFPGRFSGRQFSNSRSEMNVSTLELGDSALYLCASSLEMLAGSGANVLTFGAGSRLTVL.

Note on this clone: This specimen includes other DNA sequences encoding the same CDR3. The rearrangement uses TRBV7-9 and TRBJ2-3; no clear D. V lost 1 base, J lost 13 bases, and 6 bases lay in between. This CDR3 is 10 amino acids long. Per the germline V gene, CDR1 is SEHNR and CDR2 is FQNEAQ (reference sequence). The CDR3 here is CASSLVLEYF. As DNA, the CDR3 is TGTGCCAGCAGCTTAGTACTGGAGTATTTT.

The V call is TRBV5-1, the J call TRBJ2-2, with D possibly TRBD2 on 7 matching bases. Trimming shortened V by 4 bases and J by 1 base, and 11 bases separated the two germline ends. The CDR3 spans 15 residues. From germline, CDR1 is SGHRS and CDR2 YFSETQ. CDR3 amino acids: CASSRGGGNTGELFF. CDR3 coding DNA: TGCGCCAGCAGCCGGGGAGGGGGGAACACCGGGGAGCTGTTTTTT. Full variable domain (remainder filled in from reference TRBV5-1 and TRBJ2-2): KAGVTQTPRYLIKTRGQQVTLSCSPISGHRSVSWYQQTPGQGLQFLFEYFSETQRNKGNFPGRFSGRQFSNSRSEMNVSTLELGDSALYLCASSRGGGNTGELFFGEGSRLTVL.

The V gene is TRBV5-8, the J gene TRBJ2-5; 7 bases map to TRBD1. Trimming cost V 1 base and J 4 bases; bases outside gene matches: 7. The CDR3 length is 15 residues. Germline values: CDR1 SGHTS, CDR2 YDEGEE. The CDR3 bases are TGTGCCAGCAGCTTGAGGGGTTCAGGGGGAGAGACCCAGTACTTC. Amino acids: CASSLRGSGGETQYF.

The V and J genes are TRBV4-1 and TRBJ2-3; 8 bases are shared with TRBD2. CDR3 size: 16 residues. CDR1 is MGHRA, CDR2 YSYEKL, per germline. With V trimmed by 1 base and J by 2 bases, 5 bases remained unmatched. The CDR3 region has the DNA TGCGCCAGCAGCCAAGCAGTAGCGGGGTACACAGATACGCAGTATTTT. Translating gives CASSQAVAGYTDTQYF.

This clone was observed once. The chain couples TRBV6-1 to TRBJ1-3; unclear D gene. This CDR3 has 13 residues. The germline gives CDR1 MNHNS, CDR2 SASEGT. Trimming stripped 4 bases from V and 4 bases from J, with 8 bases between. The CDR3 region is CASSVVKGNTIYF. CDR3 nucleotide sequence: TGTGCCAGCAGTGTTGTCAAAGGAAACACCATATATTTT.